A single sample gave rise to the 8 T cell receptor beta chains below, sequenced in a study of blood T cells in healthy people across ages. PCR was performed a second time for about 7 to 11 cycles using a sample-barcoded 5' primer and a J-beta primer mix. TCRdb processed the 5' RACE reads anew with MiXCR; each CDR3 protein has one entry. The table has about 900,000 distinct CDR3 sequences, approximately 67% seen once; the top ten hold around a quarter. Source material: blood. These receptors originate from a young man in good health.

This chain joins TRBV7-2 and TRBJ1-2; D gene uncertain. Germline lookup yields CDR1 SGHTA and CDR2 FQGNSA. Trimming left V 0 bases short and J 4 bases short, with 12 bases between. The CDR3 has 15 residues. The CDR3 sequence is CASSLAPSGFYGYTF. CDR3 coding DNA: TGTGCCAGCAGCTTAGCGCCTTCGGGTTTCTATGGCTACACCTTC.

The gene calls are TRBV6-2 or TRBV6-3 and TRBJ1-2; possibly TRBD1 for D (6 bases). The CDR3 is made up of 15 amino acids. V was trimmed by 8 bases and J by 7 bases, leaving 23 bases between them. Germline V CDR1 and CDR2: MNHEY, SVGEGT. The CDR3 sequence: CASARGGDRRGGYTF. DNA for the CDR3: TGTGCCAGCGCGAGAGGGGGGGACCGCCGTGGTGGCTACACCTTC.

V and J are TRBV20-1 and TRBJ2-1; D is unclear. Germline V gene sequence: CDR1 DFQATT, CDR2 SNEGSKA (reference sequence). CDR3 length: 16 residues. V lost 2 bases and J lost 3, with 17 bases in between. The CDR3 sequence: CSARPITDRIYNEQFF. CDR3 DNA sequence: TGCAGTGCTAGACCCATAACCGACCGGATCTACAATGAGCAGTTCTTC.

The chain joins TRBV20-1 to TRBJ2-3; a weak D match, TRBD1 (6 bases). The CDR3 is 14 amino acids. Germline assignment: CDR1 DFQATT and CDR2 SNEGSKA (reference sequence). Between the trimmed V and J ends, which lost 6 bases and 0 bases, there was a span of 13 bases. The CDR3 region has the DNA TGCAGTGCCCCGGACAGCGCGAGCACAGATACGCAGTATTTT. Its translation: CSAPDSASTDTQYF.

The V call is TRBV3-1, the J call TRBJ2-5, with TRBD2 identical over 9 bases. CDR3 length equals 15 residues. Trimming cost V 6 bases and J 2 bases; bases outside gene matches: 7. Germline V lookup: CDR1 LGHDT, CDR2 YNNKEL (reference sequence). The CDR3 spells CASSFSSGVQETQYF. The CDR3 nucleotides read TGTGCCAGCAGTTTTTCTAGCGGGGTTCAAGAGACCCAGTACTTC.

V is TRBV7-6 and J is TRBJ2-1; 13 positions agree with TRBD2. The junction had 2 bases not matched to a gene; V was cut back by 2 bases and J by 4 bases. There are 16 residues in the CDR3. Germline lookup yields CDR1 SGHVS and CDR2 FNYEAQ. CDR3 nucleotide sequence: TGTGCCAGCAGCTTAACGACTAGCGGGGGGTACAATGAGCAGTTCTTC. The encoded protein is CASSLTTSGGYNEQFF.

The gene calls are TRBV7-3 and TRBJ2-5, with D possibly being TRBD1 (6 bases). The germline gives CDR1 SGHTA, CDR2 FQGTGA. V was trimmed by 1 base and J by 2 bases, leaving 14 bases between them. This CDR3 comprises 16 residues. CDR3 coding DNA: TGTGCCAGCAGCTTAAATGCAGGGGCCAATCAAGAGACCCAGTACTTC. This gives the protein CASSLNAGANQETQYF.

The gene calls are TRBV10-3 and TRBJ2-7; the D is unclear. This CDR3 comprises 9 residues. Trimming stripped 7 bases from V and 5 bases from J, with 3 bases between. Per germline, CDR1 ENHRY and CDR2 SYGVKD. For the CDR3, the DNA is TGTGCCATCACCCACGAGCAGTACTTC. This sequence encodes CAITHEQYF.